This T cell receptor (beta chain) was found in a study of low-dose radiotherapy and immunotherapy resistance in tumors (dated by TCRdb to 2021 to 2024). The study in broad terms: Cohort 1 received 0.5 Gy per fraction every 2 weeks, with a prescribed total PTV dose of 6.5 Gy. Cyclophosphamide 200 mg/m2 was administered intravenously every two weeks, one day before each radiation and immunotherapy administration. The trial did not randomize participants into treatment groups. Aspirin 300 mg was taken orally once daily by patients for four cycles, starting on cycle 1 day 1. For Cohort 2, the dose was 1 Gy per fraction given every two weeks, adding up to 13 Gy in total across 26 weeks. Eight patients were included in the translational analysis, namely three from the first dose cohort plus the first five from the second dose cohort. Patients were given nivolumab as a 240 mg flat dose every two weeks and ipilimumab at 1 mg/kg every six weeks, with both drugs delivered intravenously.

The time point label here, explained by the study, means: after trial treatment. The treatment or condition label, read with the paper, signifies: LDRT plus nivolumab, ipilimumab, low-dose cyclophosphamide and aspirin (RACIN trial). Donors were enrolled in RACIN, a single-arm phase I dose-escalation trial combining nivolumab, ipilimumab, aspirin, low-dose cyclophosphamide and low-dose radiotherapy. Patients with advanced, TIL-negative solid tumors were considered eligible. TCRdb records Illumina HiSeq 2500 as the sequencer. First-strand cDNA was synthesized with Superscript III and a set of TRAV- and TRBV-specific primers, covering both TCRalpha and TCRbeta chains. TCRs were amplified for 20 to 25 PCR cycles with Phusion, using a constant-region primer paired with the adapter attached to the V primers. The isolated mRNA was amplified using the MessageAmp II aRNA Amplification Kit, with in vitro transcription performed for roughly 15 hours at 37 degrees C. mRNA for TCR sequencing was isolated with the Dynabeads mRNA DIRECT Purification Kit. Indexed Illumina adapters were added in a second Phusion PCR of 25 to 30 cycles, and the PCR products were purified with AMPure XP beads. The authors processed their data as follows. Using custom Perl scripts, TCR sequences encoding the same protein were pooled, out-of-frame sequences were removed, and the abundance of each clonotype was computed. Any TCR sequence backed by just one read was left out of the analysis. Repertoire metrics included Shannon entropy, Gini index, clonality, richness, and frequency of TCRs shared between repertoires. TCRdb reprocessing: public reads trimmed at Q25 with fastp, clones called with MiXCR, in-frame beta chains kept. Each CDR3 protein gets just one entry, which takes the most common genes and DNA from the rows behind it. These V and J calls derive from TCRdb rather than the authors' analysis. A total of around 80,000 distinct CDR3 sequences appear in this sample, less than 20% of them only once. About 1.3% of the sample lies in the top ten.

CDR1 and CDR2 were assigned from the germline V gene (reference sequence) as GTSNPN and SVGIG. The CDR3, cysteine through phenylalanine, is 13 amino acids long. Only CDR3 DNA is held: 39 bases, read in frame from base 1. V and J are truncated by 2 bases and 4 bases respectively, leaving an intervening sequence of 11 bases. This clonotype has a count of ten or more. Its specific antigen is unknown. No much larger clone exists at a distance of one base, and base qualities are not known. This TCR derives from a male donor with prostate cancer. This chain joins TRBV30 to TRBJ1-1; the D segment cannot be called with confidence. Sequenced here: PBMCs, sampled after low-dose radiotherapy plus immunotherapy. The CDR3 here reads CAWSRTVLTEAFF. The DNA is as follows: TGTGCCTGGAGTCGGACTGTTCTCACTGAAGCTTTCTTT.